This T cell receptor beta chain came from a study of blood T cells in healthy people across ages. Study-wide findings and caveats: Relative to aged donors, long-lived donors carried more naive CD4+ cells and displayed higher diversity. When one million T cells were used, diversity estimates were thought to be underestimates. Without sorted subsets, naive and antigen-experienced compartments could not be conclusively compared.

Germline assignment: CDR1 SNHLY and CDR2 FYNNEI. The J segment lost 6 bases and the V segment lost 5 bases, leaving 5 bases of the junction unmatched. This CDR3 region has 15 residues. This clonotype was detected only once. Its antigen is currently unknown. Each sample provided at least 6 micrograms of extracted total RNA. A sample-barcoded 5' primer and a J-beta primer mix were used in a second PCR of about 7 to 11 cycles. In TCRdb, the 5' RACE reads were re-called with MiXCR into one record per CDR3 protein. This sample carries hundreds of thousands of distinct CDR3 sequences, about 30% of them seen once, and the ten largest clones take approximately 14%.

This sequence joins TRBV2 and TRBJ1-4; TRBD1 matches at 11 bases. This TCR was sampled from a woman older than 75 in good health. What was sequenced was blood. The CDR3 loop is CASSRGGQGDEKLFF. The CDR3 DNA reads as TGTGCCAGCAGTCGAGGGGGACAGGGGGATGAAAAACTGTTTTTT.